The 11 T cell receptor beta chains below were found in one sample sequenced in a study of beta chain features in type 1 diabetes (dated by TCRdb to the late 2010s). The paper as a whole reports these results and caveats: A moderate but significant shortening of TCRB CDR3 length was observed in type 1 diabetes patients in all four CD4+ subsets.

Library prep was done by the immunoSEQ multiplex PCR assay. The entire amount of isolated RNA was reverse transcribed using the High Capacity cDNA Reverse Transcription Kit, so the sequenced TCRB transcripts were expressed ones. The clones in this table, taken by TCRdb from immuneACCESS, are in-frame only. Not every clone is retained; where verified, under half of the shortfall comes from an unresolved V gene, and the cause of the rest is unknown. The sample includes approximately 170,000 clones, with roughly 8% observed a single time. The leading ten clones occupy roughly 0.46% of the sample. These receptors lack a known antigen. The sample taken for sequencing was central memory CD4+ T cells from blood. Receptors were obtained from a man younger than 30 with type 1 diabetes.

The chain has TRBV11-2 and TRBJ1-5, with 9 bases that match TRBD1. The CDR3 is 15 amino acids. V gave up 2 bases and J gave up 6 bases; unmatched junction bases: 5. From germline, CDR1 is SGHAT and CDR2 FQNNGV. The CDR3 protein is CASSLTGGFSQPQHF. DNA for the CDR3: TGTGCCAGCAGCTTAACAGGGGGCTTTAGTCAGCCCCAGCATTTT.

CDR3 DNA sequence: TGCAGCGTTGATTCCTTCGGGACAGGAAGTTTCTTTAGCACAGATACGCAGTATTTT. It translates to CSVDSFGTGSFFSTDTQYF. The chain carries TRBV29-1 and TRBJ2-3; TRBD1 matches at 8 bases. Unmatched junction bases numbered 17, after V lost 3 bases and J lost 0 bases. The CDR3 spans 19 residues. In germline, CDR1 is SQVTM, CDR2 ANQGSEA.

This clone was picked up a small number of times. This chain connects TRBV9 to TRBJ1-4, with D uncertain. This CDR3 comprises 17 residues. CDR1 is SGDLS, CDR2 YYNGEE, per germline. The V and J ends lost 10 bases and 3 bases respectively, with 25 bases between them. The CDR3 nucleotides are TGTGCCGGTACTCCATGTCCCCATCGTTTTGCTAATGAAAAACTGTTTTTT. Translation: CAGTPCPHRFANEKLFF.

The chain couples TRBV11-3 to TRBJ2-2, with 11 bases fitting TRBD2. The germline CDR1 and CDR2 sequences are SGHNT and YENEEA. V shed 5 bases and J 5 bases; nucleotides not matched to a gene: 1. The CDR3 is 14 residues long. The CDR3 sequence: CASSLAGGTGELFF. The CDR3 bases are TGTGCCAGCAGCCTAGCGGGAGGAACCGGGGAGCTGTTTTTT. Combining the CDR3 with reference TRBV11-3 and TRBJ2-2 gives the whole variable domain EAGVVQSPRYKIIEKKQPVAFWCNPISGHNTLYWYLQNLGQGPELLIRYENEEAVDDSQLPKDRFSAERLKGVDSTLKIQPAELGDSAVYLCASSLAGGTGELFFGEGSRLTVL.

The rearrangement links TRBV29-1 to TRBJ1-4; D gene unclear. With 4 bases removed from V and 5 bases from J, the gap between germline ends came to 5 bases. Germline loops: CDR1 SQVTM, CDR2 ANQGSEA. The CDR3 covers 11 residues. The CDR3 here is CSVGENEKLFF. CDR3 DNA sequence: TGCAGCGTTGGCGAGAATGAAAAACTGTTTTTT.

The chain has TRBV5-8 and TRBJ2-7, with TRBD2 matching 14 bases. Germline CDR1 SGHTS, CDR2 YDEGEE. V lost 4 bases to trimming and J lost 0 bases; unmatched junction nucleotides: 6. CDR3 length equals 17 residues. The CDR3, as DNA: TGTGCCAGCAGCCATCTCGGGACTAGCGGGAGCTCCTACGAGCAGTACTTC. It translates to CASSHLGTSGSSYEQYF.

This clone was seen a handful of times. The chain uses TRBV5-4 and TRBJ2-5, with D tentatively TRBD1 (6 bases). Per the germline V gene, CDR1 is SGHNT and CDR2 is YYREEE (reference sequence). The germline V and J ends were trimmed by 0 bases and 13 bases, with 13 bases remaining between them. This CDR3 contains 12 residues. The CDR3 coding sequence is TGTGCCAGCAGCTTGGGAGGGGACATGGGGTACTTC. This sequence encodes CASSLGGDMGYF.

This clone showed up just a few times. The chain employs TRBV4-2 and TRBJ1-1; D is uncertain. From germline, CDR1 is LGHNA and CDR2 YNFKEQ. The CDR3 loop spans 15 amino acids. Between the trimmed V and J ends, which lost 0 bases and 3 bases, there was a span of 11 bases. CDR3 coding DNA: TGTGCCAGCAGCCAAGAACCGGGAGACCACACTGAAGCTTTCTTT. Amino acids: CASSQEPGDHTEAFF.

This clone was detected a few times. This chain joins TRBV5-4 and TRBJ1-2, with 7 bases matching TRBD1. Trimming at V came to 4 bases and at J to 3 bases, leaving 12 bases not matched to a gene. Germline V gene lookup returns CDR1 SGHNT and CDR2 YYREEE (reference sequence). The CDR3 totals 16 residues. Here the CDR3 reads CASSQGVSNSDYGYTF. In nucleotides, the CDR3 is TGTGCCAGCAGCCAGGGGGTCTCTAATTCGGACTATGGCTACACCTTC. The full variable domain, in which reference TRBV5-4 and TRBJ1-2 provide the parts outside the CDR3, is ETGVTQSPTHLIKTRGQQVTLRCSSQSGHNTVSWYQQALGQGPQFIFQYYREEENGRGNFPPRFSGLQFPNYSSELNVNALELDDSALYLCASSQGVSNSDYGYTFGSGTRLTVV.

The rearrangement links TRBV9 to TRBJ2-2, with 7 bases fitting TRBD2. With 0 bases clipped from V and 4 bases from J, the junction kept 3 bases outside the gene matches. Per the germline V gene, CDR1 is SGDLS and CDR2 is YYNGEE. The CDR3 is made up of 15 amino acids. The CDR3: CASSVEPSGTGELFF. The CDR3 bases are TGTGCCAGCAGCGTAGAACCTAGCGGCACCGGGGAGCTGTTTTTT.

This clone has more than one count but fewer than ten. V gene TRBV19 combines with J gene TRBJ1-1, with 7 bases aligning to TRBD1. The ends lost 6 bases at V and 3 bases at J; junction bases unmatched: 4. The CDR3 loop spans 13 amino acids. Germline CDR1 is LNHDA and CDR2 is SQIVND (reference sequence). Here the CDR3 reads CASRGQSYTEAFF. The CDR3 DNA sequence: TGTGCCAGTAGGGGACAGAGCTACACTGAAGCTTTCTTT.